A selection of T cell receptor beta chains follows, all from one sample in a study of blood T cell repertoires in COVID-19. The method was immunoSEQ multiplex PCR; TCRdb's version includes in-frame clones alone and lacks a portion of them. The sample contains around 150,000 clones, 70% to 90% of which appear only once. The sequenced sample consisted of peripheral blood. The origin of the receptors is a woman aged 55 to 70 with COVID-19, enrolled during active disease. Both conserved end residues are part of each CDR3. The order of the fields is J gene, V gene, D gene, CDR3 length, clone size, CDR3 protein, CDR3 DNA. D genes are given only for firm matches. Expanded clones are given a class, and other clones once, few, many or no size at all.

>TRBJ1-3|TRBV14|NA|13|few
CASRGGSGNTIYF
TGTGCCAGTCGAGGGGGCTCTGGAAACACCATATATTTT
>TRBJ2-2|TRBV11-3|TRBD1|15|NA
CASSLGQGETGELFF
TGTGCCAGCAGCTTGGGACAGGGGGAGACCGGGGAGCTGTTTTTT
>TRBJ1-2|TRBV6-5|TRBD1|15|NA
CASSSPTGVNYGYTF
TGTGCCAGCAGTTCCCCCACAGGGGTAAACTATGGCTACACCTTC
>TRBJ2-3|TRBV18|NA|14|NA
CASSRGGGTDTQYF
TGTGCCAGCTCACGAGGGGGGGGCACAGATACGCAGTATTTT
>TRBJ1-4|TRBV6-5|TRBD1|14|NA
CASRATGGGEKLFF
TGTGCCAGCAGAGCAACAGGGGGCGGTGAAAAACTGTTTTTT
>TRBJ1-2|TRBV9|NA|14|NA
CASSVESRGGGYTF
TGTGCCAGCAGCGTCGAGTCCAGGGGTGGAGGCTACACCTTC
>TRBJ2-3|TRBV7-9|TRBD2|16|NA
CASSQTAGGGADTQYF
TGTGCCAGCAGCCAGACGGCGGGAGGAGGCGCAGATACGCAGTATTTT
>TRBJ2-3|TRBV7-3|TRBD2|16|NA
CASSRTSVQSTDTQYF
TGTGCCAGCAGCCGGACTAGCGTCCAGAGCACAGATACGCAGTATTTT
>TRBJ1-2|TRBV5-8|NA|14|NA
CASSQRDRNYGYTF
TGTGCCAGCAGCCAAAGAGACAGGAACTATGGCTACACCTTC
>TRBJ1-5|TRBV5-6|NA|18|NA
CASSLGDRRLLSNQPQHF
TGTGCCAGCAGCTTGGGTGACAGAAGACTCTTAAGCAATCAGCCCCAGCATTTT
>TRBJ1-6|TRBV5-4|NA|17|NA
CASSLEPGRTYNSPLHF
TGTGCCAGCAGCTTGGAGCCAGGGCGTACCTATAATTCACCCCTCCACTTT
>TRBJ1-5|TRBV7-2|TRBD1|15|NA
CASSLGQGRNQPQHF
TGTGCCAGCAGCTTAGGACAGGGACGCAATCAGCCCCAGCATTTT
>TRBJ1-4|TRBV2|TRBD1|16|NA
CASRDPQGATNEKLFF
TGTGCCAGCAGGGACCCGCAGGGGGCTACTAATGAAAAACTGTTTTTT
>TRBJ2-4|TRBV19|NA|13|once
CASSTGMGNIQYF
TGTGCCAGTAGTACAGGAATGGGAAACATTCAGTACTTC
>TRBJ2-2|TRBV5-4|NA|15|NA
CASSLVTGNTGELFF
TGTGCCAGCAGCTTGGTAACAGGGAACACCGGGGAGCTGTTTTTT
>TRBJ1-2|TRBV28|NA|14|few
CASSLSQGLYGYTF
TGTGCCAGCAGTTTATCACAGGGCCTCTATGGCTACACCTTC
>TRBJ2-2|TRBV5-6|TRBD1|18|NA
CASSLRISGTGGVGELFF
TGTGCCAGCAGCTTAAGGATATCCGGGACAGGGGGTGTCGGGGAGCTGTTTTTT
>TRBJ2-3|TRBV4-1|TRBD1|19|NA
CASSQSPGTGRGPTDTQYF
TGCGCCAGCAGCCAAAGTCCCGGGACAGGGAGGGGCCCCACAGATACGCAGTATTTT
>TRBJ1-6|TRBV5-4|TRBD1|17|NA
CASSFGTGHYYNSPLHF
TGTGCCAGCAGCTTCGGGACAGGCCATTACTATAATTCACCCCTCCACTTT
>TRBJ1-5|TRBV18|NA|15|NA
CASSPPLNSNQPQHF
TGTGCCAGCTCACCACCCCTTAATAGCAATCAGCCCCAGCATTTT
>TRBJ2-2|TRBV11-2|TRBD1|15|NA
CASSVTGENTGELFF
TGTGCCAGCAGCGTGACAGGGGAGAACACCGGGGAGCTGTTTTTT
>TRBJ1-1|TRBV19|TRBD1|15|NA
CASSPRQGMNTEAFF
TGTGCCAGTAGTCCCCGACAGGGAATGAACACTGAAGCTTTCTTT
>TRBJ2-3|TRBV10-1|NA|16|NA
CASSDSGGTRTDTQYF
TGCGCCAGCAGTGATTCGGGCGGGACCCGCACAGATACGCAGTATTTT
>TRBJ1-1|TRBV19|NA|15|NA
CASSIEGRGNTEAFF
TGTGCCAGTAGTATAGAAGGGAGGGGGAACACTGAAGCTTTCTTT
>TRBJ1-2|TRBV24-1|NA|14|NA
CATSMDGRGYGYTF
TGTGCCACCAGCATGGACGGAAGGGGGTATGGCTACACCTTC
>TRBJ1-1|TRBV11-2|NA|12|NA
CASRRGQLQAFF
TGTGCCAGCAGACGAGGACAGTTACAAGCTTTCTTT
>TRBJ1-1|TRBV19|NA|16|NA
CASSIGVNLRVTEAFF
TGTGCCAGTAGTATAGGCGTGAATCTCAGGGTAACTGAAGCTTTCTTT
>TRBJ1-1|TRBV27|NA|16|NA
CASRNPGAFSDTEAFF
TGTGCCAGCAGGAACCCAGGGGCGTTCTCGGACACTGAAGCTTTCTTT
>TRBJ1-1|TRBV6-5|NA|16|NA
CASSYAQGRRNTEAFF
TGTGCCAGCAGTTACGCACAGGGTCGGAGGAACACTGAAGCTTTCTTT
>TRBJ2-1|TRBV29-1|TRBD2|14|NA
CSVEQRGHYNEQFF
TGCAGCGTTGAGCAGCGGGGGCATTACAATGAGCAGTTCTTC
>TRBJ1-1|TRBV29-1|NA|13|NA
CSVVRVGNTEAFF
TGCAGCGTTGTGAGGGTGGGGAACACTGAAGCTTTCTTT
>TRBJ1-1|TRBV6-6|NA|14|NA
CASSPAGDGLEAFF
TGTGCCAGCAGCCCCGCGGGGGACGGGCTTGAAGCTTTCTTT
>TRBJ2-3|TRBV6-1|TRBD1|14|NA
CASSEGQGTDTQYF
TGTGCCAGCAGTGAAGGACAGGGAACAGATACGCAGTATTTT
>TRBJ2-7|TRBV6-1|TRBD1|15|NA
CASSEDSRGTYEQYF
TGTGCCAGCAGTGAAGATAGCAGGGGGACCTACGAGCAGTACTTC
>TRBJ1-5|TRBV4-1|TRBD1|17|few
CASSQDPTGVVRQPQHF
TGCGCCAGCAGCCAAGATCCGACAGGGGTGGTCAGACAGCCCCAGCATTTT
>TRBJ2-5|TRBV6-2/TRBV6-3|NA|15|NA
CASSYSPSDVETQYF
TGTGCCAGCAGTTACAGCCCTAGCGATGTCGAGACCCAGTACTTC
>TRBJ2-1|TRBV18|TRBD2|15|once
CASSQKREGGNEQFF
TGTGCCAGCTCCCAAAAGCGGGAGGGTGGCAATGAGCAGTTCTTC
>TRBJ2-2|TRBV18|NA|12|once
CASSRSTGELFF
TGTGCCAGCTCACGTAGCACCGGGGAGCTGTTTTTT
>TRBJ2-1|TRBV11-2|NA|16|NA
CASSFQKGGFYNEQFF
TGTGCCAGCAGCTTCCAGAAAGGCGGTTTTTACAATGAGCAGTTCTTC
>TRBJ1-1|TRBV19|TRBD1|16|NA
CASTSRGVTGGTEAFF
TGTGCCAGTACCTCTAGGGGGGTTACAGGGGGCACTGAAGCTTTCTTT
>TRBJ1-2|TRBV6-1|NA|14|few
CASSEGPRNYGYTF
TGTGCCAGCAGTGAAGGCCCGCGTAACTATGGCTACACCTTC
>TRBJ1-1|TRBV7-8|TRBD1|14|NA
CASSTRQGVTEAFF
TGTGCCAGCAGCACCCGACAGGGGGTGACTGAAGCTTTCTTT
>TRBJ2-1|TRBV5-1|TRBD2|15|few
CASSFSAGSYNEQFF
TGCGCCAGCAGCTTCTCAGCGGGGTCCTACAATGAGCAGTTCTTC
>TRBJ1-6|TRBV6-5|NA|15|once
CAITAPSSYNSPLHF
TGTGCCATAACAGCCCCGAGCTCCTATAATTCACCCCTCCACTTT
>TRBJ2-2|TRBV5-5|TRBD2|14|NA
CASSLGLAVGELFF
TGTGCCAGCAGCTTGGGACTAGCGGTCGGGGAGCTGTTTTTT
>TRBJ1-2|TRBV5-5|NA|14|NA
CASSLAQLNYGYTF
TGTGCCAGCAGCTTGGCACAGCTAAACTATGGCTACACCTTC
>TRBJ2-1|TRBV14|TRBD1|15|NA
CASSRQGISYNEQFF
TGTGCCAGCAGCCGACAGGGGATCTCCTACAATGAGCAGTTCTTC
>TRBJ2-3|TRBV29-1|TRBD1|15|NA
CSVELGQGVTDTQYF
TGCAGCGTTGAGTTAGGGCAGGGGGTCACAGATACGCAGTATTTT
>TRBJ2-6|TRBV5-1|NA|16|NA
CASSLGGAAGANVLTF
TGCGCCAGCAGCTTGGGGGGCGCGGCCGGGGCCAACGTCCTGACTTTC
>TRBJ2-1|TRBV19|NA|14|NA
CASSMESSYNEQFF
TGTGCCAGTAGTATGGAGAGCTCCTACAATGAGCAGTTCTTC
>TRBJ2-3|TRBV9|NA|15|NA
CASSVVGGPQDTQYF
TGTGCCAGCAGCGTAGTCGGGGGACCACAAGATACGCAGTATTTT
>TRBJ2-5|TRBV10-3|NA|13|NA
CAISDGGRETQYF
TGTGCCATCAGTGATGGGGGGAGAGAGACCCAGTACTTC
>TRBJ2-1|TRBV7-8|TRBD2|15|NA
CASSLGLAGYNEQFF
TGTGCCAGCAGCTTAGGTCTAGCGGGATACAATGAGCAGTTCTTC
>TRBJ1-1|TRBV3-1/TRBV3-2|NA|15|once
CASSQGLGRNTEAFF
TGTGCCAGCAGCCAAGGACTTGGGAGGAACACTGAAGCTTTCTTT
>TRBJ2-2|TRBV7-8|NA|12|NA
CASSLGVGELFF
TGTGCCAGCAGCCTCGGGGTCGGGGAGCTGTTTTTT